The rows below give T cell receptor beta chains drawn from one sample of a study of T cells in Graves' hyperthyroidism and ophthalmopathy. From the multiplex PCR reads, TCRdb called clonotypes with MiXCR, one entry per CDR3 protein. The repertoire has 450,000 to 600,000 distinct CDR3 sequences, around 15% of them found once; the top ten carry more than 11%. The sample taken for sequencing was blood. The source of these receptors is a woman aged 40 to 55 with Graves' hyperthyroidism. The CDR3 runs from the conserved cysteine through the conserved F or W. A D gene is named only where the DNA matches it firmly. Clone size appears in some rows only: once, few, many, or a class for an expanded clone.

TRBJ2-7	TRBV6-5	NA	many	CASSYEQGGTYEQYF	TGTGCCAGCAGTTACGAACAGGGGGGGACCTACGAGCAGTACTTC
TRBJ2-2	TRBV5-1	NA	many	CASSFRETNTGELFF	TGCGCCAGCAGTTTTCGGGAAACGAACACCGGGGAGCTGTTTTTT
TRBJ1-1	TRBV18	NA	many	CASSPGAENTEAFF	TGTGCCAGCTCACCGGGGGCGGAGAACACTGAAGCTTTCTTT
TRBJ2-6	TRBV6-1	TRBD1	few	CASSERGDRLSSGANVLTF	TGTGCCAGCAGTGAGAGGGGGGACAGGCTTTCCTCTGGGGCCAACGTCCTGACTTTC
TRBJ1-2	TRBV13	NA	few	CASSQRPLANYGYTF	TGTGCCAGCAGCCAACGGCCCTTAGCTAACTATGGCTACACCTTC
TRBJ2-1	TRBV5-1	NA	many	CASSLEGYEQFF	TGCGCCAGCAGCTTGGAGGGATATGAGCAGTTCTTC
TRBJ2-7	TRBV3-1	NA	many	CASSQESYEQYF	TGTGCCAGCAGCCAAGAGTCTTACGAGCAGTACTTC
TRBJ2-7	TRBV3-1	NA	NA	CASSQVWDISYEQYF	TGTGCCAGCAGCCAAGTCTGGGACATCTCCTACGAGCAGTACTTC
TRBJ2-4	TRBV20-1	NA	few	CSAIWLAKNIQYF	TGCAGTGCTATATGGCTAGCCAAAAACATTCAGTACTTC
TRBJ2-1	TRBV2	TRBD2	many	CASSSGSNEQFF	TGTGCCAGCTCTAGCGGGAGTAATGAGCAGTTCTTC
TRBJ2-7	TRBV28	TRBD2	many	CASSSPAGVPSYEQYF	TGTGCCAGCAGTTCACCAGCGGGGGTCCCCTCCTACGAGCAGTACTTC
TRBJ2-7	TRBV2	TRBD1	many	CASGQGFIYEQYF	TGTGCCAGTGGACAGGGGTTTATCTACGAGCAGTACTTC
TRBJ2-1	TRBV12-3/TRBV12-4	TRBD2	once	CASSGSGSARVNEQFF	TGTGCCAGCAGTGGAAGCGGGAGCGCTAGGGTGAATGAGCAGTTCTTC
TRBJ2-3	TRBV5-1	TRBD2	once	CASSLNPGGSDTQYF	TGCGCCAGCAGCCTCAACCCGGGGGGTTCAGATACGCAGTATTTT
TRBJ2-1	TRBV11-1	TRBD1	NA	CASSRMDRGAGNEQFF	TGTGCCAGCAGCCGAATGGACAGGGGAGCTGGCAATGAGCAGTTCTTC
TRBJ2-1	TRBV18	TRBD1	many	CASSPPGQVYNEQFF	TGTGCCAGCTCACCACCGGGACAGGTCTACAATGAGCAGTTCTTC
TRBJ2-1	TRBV27	NA	NA	CASGPYNEQFF	TGTGCCAGCGGGCCATACAATGAGCAGTTCTTC
TRBJ1-6	TRBV3-1	TRBD1	many	CASSQQGANSPLHF	TGTGCCAGCAGCCAGCAGGGGGCAAATTCACCCCTCCACTTT
TRBJ1-3	TRBV2	NA	few	CASSSAGQHSGNTIYF	TGTGCCAGCAGTTCCGCCGGGCAGCACTCTGGAAACACCATATATTTT
TRBJ1-5	TRBV20-1	NA	once	CSASEYGNQPQHF	TGCAGTGCTAGTGAGTATGGCAATCAGCCCCAGCATTTT
TRBJ1-2	TRBV2	NA	few	CASSQILTRHGYTF	TGTGCCAGCAGCCAAATTCTAACACGCCATGGCTACACCTTC
TRBJ1-4	TRBV7-9	TRBD1	many	CASSDRSRGQSNEKLFF	TGTGCCAGCAGCGACCGAAGTCGGGGACAGTCTAATGAAAAACTGTTTTTT
TRBJ2-5	TRBV11-2	TRBD2	many	CASSFLVGGQETQYF	TGTGCCAGCAGCTTCTTAGTGGGAGGGCAAGAGACCCAGTACTTC
TRBJ2-2	TRBV20-1	NA	many	CSARDLKGSGYTGELFF	TGCAGTGCTAGAGATTTGAAGGGTAGCGGTTACACCGGGGAGCTGTTTTTT
TRBJ1-2	TRBV10-3	NA	few	CAISEGVPYGYTF	TGTGCCATCAGTGAGGGGGTTCCCTATGGCTACACCTTC
TRBJ1-6	TRBV28	TRBD1	many	CASSLRRQGGNSPLHF	TGTGCCAGCAGCCTAAGGCGACAGGGGGGTAATTCACCCCTCCACTTT
TRBJ1-6	TRBV12-3/TRBV12-4	TRBD1	few	CASSTGTGTPLHF	TGTGCCAGCAGTACCGGGACAGGGACACCCCTCCACTTT
TRBJ2-2	TRBV12-3/TRBV12-4	NA	NA	CASSDLATGELFF	TGTGCCAGCAGCGACCTCGCCACCGGGGAGCTGTTTTTT
TRBJ2-7	TRBV6-1	NA	NA	CASIKAARPYEQYF	TGTGCCAGCATTAAAGCGGCCAGACCCTACGAGCAGTACTTC
TRBJ2-3	TRBV6-2/TRBV6-3	TRBD2	NA	CASRVAAISGGPRDTQYF	TGTGCCAGCAGGGTGGCCGCAATTTCGGGAGGGCCTCGAGATACGCAGTATTTT
TRBJ2-7	TRBV11-3	TRBD2	many	CASSLTGGPGPSEQYF	TGTGCCAGCAGCTTAACGGGAGGGCCAGGGCCCTCCGAGCAGTACTTC
TRBJ2-3	TRBV29-1	TRBD2	many	CSHSAMRESGDTQYF	TGCAGCCATTCTGCGATGCGGGAGTCAGGAGATACGCAGTATTTT
TRBJ1-2	TRBV29-1	NA	many	CSVDGVSYTF	TGCAGCGTTGACGGGGTTAGCTACACCTTC
TRBJ2-1	TRBV9	NA	few	CASSVAATYNEQFF	TGTGCCAGCAGCGTAGCGGCCACCTACAATGAGCAGTTCTTC
TRBJ2-3	TRBV11-2	NA	few	CASSLDHGGRTDTQYF	TGTGCCAGCAGCTTAGATCACGGGGGCCGGACAGATACGCAGTATTTT
TRBJ2-1	TRBV18	TRBD2	few	CASSPTSGRRQNEQFF	TGTGCCAGCTCACCCACTAGCGGGAGAAGGCAAAATGAGCAGTTCTTC
TRBJ2-3	TRBV5-1	NA	many	CASSLGDHTDTQYF	TGCGCCAGCAGCTTGGGTGACCACACAGATACGCAGTATTTT
TRBJ2-1	TRBV25-1	NA	few	CASSARMTNERFF	TGTGCCAGCAGTGCCCGGATGACTAATGAGCGGTTCTTC
TRBJ1-5	TRBV19	NA	once	CASRAGVDNQPQHF	TGTGCCAGCCGCGCGGGGGTGGACAATCAGCCCCAGCATTTT
TRBJ2-7	TRBV15	NA	NA	CATSRDSGYGEQYF	TGTGCCACCAGCAGAGACAGTGGGTATGGGGAGCAGTACTTC
TRBJ1-5	TRBV12-3/TRBV12-4	NA	few	CASSLDRLSNQPQHF	TGTGCCAGTTCCCTCGACAGGTTGAGCAATCAGCCCCAGCATTTT
TRBJ2-2	TRBV9	TRBD2	many	CASSVGLAGDTGELFF	TGTGCCAGCAGCGTCGGACTAGCGGGAGATACCGGGGAGCTGTTTTTT
TRBJ2-7	TRBV4-1	NA	NA	CASSQSLGSYEQYF	TGCGCCAGCAGCCAATCGCTAGGGTCCTACGAGCAGTACTTC
TRBJ1-2	TRBV28	NA	many	CASSLGHPNGYTF	TGTGCCAGCAGTTTGGGACACCCAAATGGCTACACCTTC
TRBJ1-2	TRBV28	NA	many	CASSLTNYGYTF	TGTGCCAGCAGCCTGACAAACTATGGCTACACCTTC
TRBJ1-3	TRBV28	TRBD1	many	CASSWTGVENTIYF	TGTGCCAGCAGTTGGACAGGGGTGGAAAACACCATATATTTT
TRBJ2-1	TRBV29-1	TRBD1	NA	CSVTGTETYNEQFF	TGCAGCGTAACCGGGACAGAGACCTACAATGAGCAGTTCTTC
TRBJ2-7	TRBV24-1	TRBD2	NA	CATSDLTSGRLGEQYF	TGTGCCACCAGTGACCTCACTAGCGGGAGGTTGGGCGAGCAGTACTTC
TRBJ2-2	TRBV20-1	NA	few	CSAPDTGELFF	TGCAGTGCTCCCGACACCGGGGAGCTGTTTTTT